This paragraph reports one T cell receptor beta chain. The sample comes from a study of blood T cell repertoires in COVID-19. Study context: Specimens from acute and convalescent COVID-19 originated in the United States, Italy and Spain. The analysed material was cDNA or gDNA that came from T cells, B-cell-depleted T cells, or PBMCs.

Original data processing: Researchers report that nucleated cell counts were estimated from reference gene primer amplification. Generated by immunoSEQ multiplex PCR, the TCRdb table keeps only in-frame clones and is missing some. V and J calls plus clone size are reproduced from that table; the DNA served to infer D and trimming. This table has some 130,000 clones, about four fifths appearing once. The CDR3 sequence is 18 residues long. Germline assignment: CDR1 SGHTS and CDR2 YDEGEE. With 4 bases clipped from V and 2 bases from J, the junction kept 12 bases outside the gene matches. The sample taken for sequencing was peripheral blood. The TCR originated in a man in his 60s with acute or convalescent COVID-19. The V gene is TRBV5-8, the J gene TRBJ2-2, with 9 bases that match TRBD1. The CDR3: CASSLWTGDVLNTGELFF. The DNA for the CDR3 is TGTGCCAGCAGCCTATGGACAGGGGACGTCCTTAACACCGGGGAGCTGTTTTTT.